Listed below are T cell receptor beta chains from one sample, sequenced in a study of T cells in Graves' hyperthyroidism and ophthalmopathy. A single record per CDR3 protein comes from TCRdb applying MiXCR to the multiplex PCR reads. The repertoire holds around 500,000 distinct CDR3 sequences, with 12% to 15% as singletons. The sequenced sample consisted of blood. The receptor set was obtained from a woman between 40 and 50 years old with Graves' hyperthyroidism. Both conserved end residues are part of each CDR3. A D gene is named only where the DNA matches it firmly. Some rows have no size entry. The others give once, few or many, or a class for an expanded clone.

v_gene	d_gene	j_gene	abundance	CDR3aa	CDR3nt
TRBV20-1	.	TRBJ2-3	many	CSARDWGATDTQYF	TGCAGTGCTAGAGATTGGGGAGCGACAGATACGCAGTATTTT
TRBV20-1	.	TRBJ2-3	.	CARTGITDTQYF	TGCGCCCGGACGGGGATCACAGATACGCAGTATTTT
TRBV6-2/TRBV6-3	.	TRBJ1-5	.	CASRKVGGGNQPQHF	TGTGCCAGCAGAAAAGTGGGGGGCGGCAATCAGCCCCAGCATTTT
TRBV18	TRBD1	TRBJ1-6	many	CASSPGTGDNSPLHF	TGCGCCAGCAGCCCAGGGACAGGGGATAATTCACCCCTCCACTTT
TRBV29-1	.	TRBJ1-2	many	CSVGGRGSDGYTF	TGCAGCGTTGGGGGCAGGGGATCTGATGGCTACACCTTC
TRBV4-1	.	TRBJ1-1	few	CASSPLGGAGTEAFF	TGCGCCAGCAGCCCCTTGGGGGGGGCTGGGACTGAAGCTTTCTTT
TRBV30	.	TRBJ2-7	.	CACNYRDPYHEQYF	TGTGCCTGCAATTATCGGGACCCCTACCACGAGCAGTACTTC
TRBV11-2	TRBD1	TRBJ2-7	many	CASSLGTGHNEQYF	TGTGCCAGCAGCTTAGGGACAGGGCACAACGAGCAGTACTTC
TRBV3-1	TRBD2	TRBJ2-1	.	CASSQEGLAGAGEQFF	TGTGCCAGCAGCCAGGAGGGACTAGCGGGAGCGGGTGAGCAGTTCTTC
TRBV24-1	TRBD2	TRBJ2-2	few	CATSGASSGSKSTGELFF	TGTGCCACCAGTGGGGCGTCTAGCGGGAGTAAATCGACCGGGGAGCTGTTTTTT
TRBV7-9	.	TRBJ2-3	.	CASSLGGRDTDTQYF	TGTGCCAGCAGCTTAGGGGGCAGAGACACAGATACGCAGTATTTT
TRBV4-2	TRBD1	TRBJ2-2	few	CASSQDAGGTGELFF	TGTGCCAGCAGCCAAGACGCAGGGGGCACCGGGGAGCTGTTTTTT
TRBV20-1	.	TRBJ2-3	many	CSARLAPVDTQYF	TGCAGTGCTAGACTAGCCCCGGTAGATACGCAGTATTTT
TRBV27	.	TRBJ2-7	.	CASSIGTPPYEQYF	TGTGCCAGCAGTATCGGGACGCCTCCCTACGAGCAGTACTTC
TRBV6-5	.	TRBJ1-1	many	CASSYSRGPFTEAFF	TGTGCCAGCAGTTACTCGAGGGGCCCTTTCACTGAAGCTTTCTTT
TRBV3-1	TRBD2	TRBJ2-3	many	CASRKAGLAGVADTQYF	TGTGCCAGCAGAAAAGCGGGACTAGCGGGAGTGGCAGATACGCAGTATTTT
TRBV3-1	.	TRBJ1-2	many	CASSQGGPEDGYTF	TGTGCCAGCAGCCAAGGGGGACCGGAGGATGGCTACACCTTC
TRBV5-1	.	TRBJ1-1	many	CASSPRPANTEAFF	TGCGCCAGCAGCCCTCGTCCAGCGAACACTGAAGCTTTCTTT
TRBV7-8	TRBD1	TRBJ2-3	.	CASSSSFGTGVTDTQYF	TGTGCCAGCAGCTCTAGTTTCGGGACAGGGGTAACAGATACGCAGTATTTT
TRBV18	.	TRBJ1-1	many	CASSPAGVGGTEAFF	TGTGCCAGCTCACCCGCCGGGGTAGGGGGCACTGAAGCTTTCTTT
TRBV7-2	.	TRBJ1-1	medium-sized	CASSYVGNTEAFF	TGTGCCAGCAGCTATGTAGGGAACACTGAAGCTTTCTTT
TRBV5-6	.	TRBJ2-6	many	CASSSDSGANVLTF	TGTGCCAGCAGCTCGGACTCTGGGGCCAACGTCCTGACTTTC